Only a few counts were recorded for the clone carrying this T cell receptor beta chain. This sample stems from a study of patients and donors after allogeneic stem cell transplantation. Germline assignment: CDR1 ENHRY and CDR2 SYGVKD. Losses at the gene ends were 11 bases for V and 3 bases for J; bases not matched to a gene: 15. The CDR3 sequence is 16 residues long. One entry per CDR3 protein, called by TCRdb with MiXCR from the RT-PCR reads. The table has about 410,000 distinct CDR3 sequences, approximately 16% seen once. The V call is TRBV10-3, the J call TRBJ2-3, with 9 nucleotides matching TRBD2. The receptor was derived from a human donor who was either an allogeneic HSCT recipient or a stem cell or donor lymphocyte infusion donor (not recorded which). It is not recorded whose cells these are; they may come from a transplant donor. Sequenced input: blood, either unsorted or a sorted T cell fraction (not recorded which). The CDR3 sequence: CAAGRREGVRTDTQYF. The CDR3 DNA reads TGTGCCGCTGGAAGGCGGGAGGGGGTTAGGACAGATACGCAGTATTTT.